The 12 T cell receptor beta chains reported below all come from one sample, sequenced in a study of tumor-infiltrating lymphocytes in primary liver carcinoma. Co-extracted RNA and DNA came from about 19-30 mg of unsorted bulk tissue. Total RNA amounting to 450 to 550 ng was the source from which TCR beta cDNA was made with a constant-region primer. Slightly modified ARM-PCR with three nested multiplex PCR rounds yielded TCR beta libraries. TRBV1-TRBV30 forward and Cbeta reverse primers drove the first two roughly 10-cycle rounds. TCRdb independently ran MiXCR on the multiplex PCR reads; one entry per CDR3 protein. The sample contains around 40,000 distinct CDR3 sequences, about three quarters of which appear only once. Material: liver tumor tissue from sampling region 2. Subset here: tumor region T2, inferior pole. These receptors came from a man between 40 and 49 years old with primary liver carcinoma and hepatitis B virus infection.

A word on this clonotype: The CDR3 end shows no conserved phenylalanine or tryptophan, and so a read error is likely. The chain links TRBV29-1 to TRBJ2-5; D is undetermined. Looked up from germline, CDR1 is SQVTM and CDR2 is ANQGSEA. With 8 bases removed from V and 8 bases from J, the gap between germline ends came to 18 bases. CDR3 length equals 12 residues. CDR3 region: CSSMESGETQYC. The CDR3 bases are TGCAGCAGTATGGAGAGTGGAGAAACCCAGTACTGC.

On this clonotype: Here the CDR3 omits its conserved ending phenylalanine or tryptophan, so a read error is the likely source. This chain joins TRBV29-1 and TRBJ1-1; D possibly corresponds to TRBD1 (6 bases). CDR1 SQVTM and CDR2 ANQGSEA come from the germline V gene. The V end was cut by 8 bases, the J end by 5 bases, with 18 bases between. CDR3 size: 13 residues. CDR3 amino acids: CSPFQGRETEAFL. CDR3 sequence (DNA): TGCAGCCCCTTTCAGGGGAGGGAAACTGAAGCTTTCCTT.

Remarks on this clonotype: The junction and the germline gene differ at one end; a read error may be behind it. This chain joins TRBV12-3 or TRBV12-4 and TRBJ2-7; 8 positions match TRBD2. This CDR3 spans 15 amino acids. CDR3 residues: CPSSPLAGGPYEQYF. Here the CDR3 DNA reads TGTCCCAGCAGTCCCCTAGCGGGTGGACCCTACGAGCAGTACTTC.

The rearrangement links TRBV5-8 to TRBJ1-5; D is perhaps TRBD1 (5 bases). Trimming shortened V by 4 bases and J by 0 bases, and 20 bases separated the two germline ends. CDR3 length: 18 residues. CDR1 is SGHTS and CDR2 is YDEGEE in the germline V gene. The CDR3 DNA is TGTGCCAGCAGCGTGTTCGGGACGACCGGCTATAGCAATCAGCCCCAGCATTTT. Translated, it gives CASSVFGTTGYSNQPQHF.

CDR3 in amino acids: CASSLFFGGELFF. DNA for the CDR3: TGTGCCAGCAGCCTATTTTTCGGGGGGGAGCTGTTTTTT. The V gene is TRBV7-3, the J gene TRBJ2-2; no definite D call. The CDR3 runs to 13 residues. CDR1 SGHTA and CDR2 FQGTGA come from the germline V gene. V gave up 5 bases and J gave up 8 bases, with 12 bases separating them.

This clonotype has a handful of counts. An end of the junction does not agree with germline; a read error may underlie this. The CDR3 DNA is TGTGCCAGCAGCCGAGACAGGGTGACGGCCTATGAGCAGTACTTC. Its protein is CASSRDRVTAYEQYF. This rearrangement joins TRBV14 to TRBJ2-7; TRBD1 matches at 7 bases. The CDR3 spans 15 residues. Per the germline V gene, CDR1 is SGHDN and CDR2 is FVKESK. Supplemented by reference TRBV14 and TRBJ2-7, the full variable domain reads EAGVTQFPSHSVIEKGQTVTLRCDPISGHDNLYWYRRVMGKEIKFLLHFVKESKQDESGMPNNRFLAERTGGTYSTLKVQPAELEDSGVYFCASSRDRVTAYEQYFGPGTRLTVT.

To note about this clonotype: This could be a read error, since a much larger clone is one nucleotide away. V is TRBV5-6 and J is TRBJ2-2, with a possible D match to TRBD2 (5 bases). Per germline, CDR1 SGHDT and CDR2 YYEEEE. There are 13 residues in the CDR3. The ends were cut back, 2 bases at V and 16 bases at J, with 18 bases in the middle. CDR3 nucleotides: TGTGCCAGCAGCTTCGCGAACACCGGGAAGCCGTTTTTT. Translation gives CASSFANTGKPFF. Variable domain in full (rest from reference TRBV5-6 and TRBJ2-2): DAGVTQSPTHLIKTRGQQVTLRCSPKSGHDTVSWYQQALGQGPQFIFQYYEEEERQRGNFPDRFSGHQFPNYSSELNVNALLLGDSALYLCASSFANTGKPFFGEGSRLTVL.

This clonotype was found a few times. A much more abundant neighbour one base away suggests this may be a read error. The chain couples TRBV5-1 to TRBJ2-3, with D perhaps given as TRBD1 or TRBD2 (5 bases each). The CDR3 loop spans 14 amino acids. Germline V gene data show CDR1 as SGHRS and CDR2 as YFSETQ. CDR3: CASSPGTNTDMQYF. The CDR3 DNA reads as TGCGCCAGCAGCCCCGGGACCAACACAGATATGCAGTATTTT.

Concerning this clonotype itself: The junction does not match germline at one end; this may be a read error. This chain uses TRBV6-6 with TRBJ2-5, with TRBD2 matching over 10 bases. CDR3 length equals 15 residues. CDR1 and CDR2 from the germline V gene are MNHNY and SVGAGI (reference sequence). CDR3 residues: CVSGGVSQHQETQYF. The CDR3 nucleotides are TGTGTCAGCGGGGGGGTATCCCAGCACCAAGAGACCCAGTACTTC.

The CDR3 nucleotides are TGTGCCAACTGGGACGCCGTTAATGAAAAACTGTTTTTT. Its translation: CANWDAVNEKLFF. The chain combines TRBV28 with TRBJ1-4, with D tentatively TRBD1 (5 bases). Trimming cost V 10 bases and J 4 bases, with 13 bases left between them. In germline, CDR1 is MDHEN, CDR2 SYDVKM. The CDR3 has 13 amino acids. The full variable domain, in which reference TRBV28 and TRBJ1-4 provide the parts outside the CDR3, is DVKVTQSSRYLVKRTGEKVFLECVQDMDHENMFWYRQDPGLGLRLIYFSYDVKMKEKGDIPEGYSVSREKKERFSLILESASTNQTSMYLCANWDAVNEKLFFGSGTQLSVL.

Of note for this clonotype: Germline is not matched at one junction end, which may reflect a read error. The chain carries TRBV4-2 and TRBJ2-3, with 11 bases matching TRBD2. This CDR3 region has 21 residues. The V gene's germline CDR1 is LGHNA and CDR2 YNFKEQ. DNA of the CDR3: TGTGTCAGCAGCCTAGATTCGGGACTAGCGGCATATCGATTTAGCACAGATACACAGTATTTT. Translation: CVSSLDSGLAAYRFSTDTQYF.

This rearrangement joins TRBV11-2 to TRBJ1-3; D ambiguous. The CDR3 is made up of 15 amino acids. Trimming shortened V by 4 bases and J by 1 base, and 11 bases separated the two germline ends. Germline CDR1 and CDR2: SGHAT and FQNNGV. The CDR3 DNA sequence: TGTGCCAGCAGCTCCAGAGTTCGATCTGGAAACACCATATATTTT. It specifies CASSSRVRSGNTIYF.